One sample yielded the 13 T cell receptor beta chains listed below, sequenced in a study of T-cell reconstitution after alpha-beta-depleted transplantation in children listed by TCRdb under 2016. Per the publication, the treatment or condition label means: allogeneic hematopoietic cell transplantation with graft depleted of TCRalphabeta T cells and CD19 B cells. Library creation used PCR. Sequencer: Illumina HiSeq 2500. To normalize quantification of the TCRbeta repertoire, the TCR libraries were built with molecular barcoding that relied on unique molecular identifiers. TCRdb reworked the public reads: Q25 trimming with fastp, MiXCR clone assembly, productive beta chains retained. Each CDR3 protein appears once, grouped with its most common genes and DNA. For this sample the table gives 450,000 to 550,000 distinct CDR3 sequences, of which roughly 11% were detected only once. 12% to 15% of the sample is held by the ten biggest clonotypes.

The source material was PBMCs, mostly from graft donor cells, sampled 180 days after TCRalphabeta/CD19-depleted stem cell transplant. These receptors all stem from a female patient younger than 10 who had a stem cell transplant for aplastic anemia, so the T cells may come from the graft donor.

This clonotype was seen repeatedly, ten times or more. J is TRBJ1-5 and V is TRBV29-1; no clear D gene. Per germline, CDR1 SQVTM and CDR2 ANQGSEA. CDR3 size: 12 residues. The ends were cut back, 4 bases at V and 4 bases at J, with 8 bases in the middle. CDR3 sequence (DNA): TGCAGCGTTGGAAGACCTAATCAGCCCCAGCATTTT. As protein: CSVGRPNQPQHF.

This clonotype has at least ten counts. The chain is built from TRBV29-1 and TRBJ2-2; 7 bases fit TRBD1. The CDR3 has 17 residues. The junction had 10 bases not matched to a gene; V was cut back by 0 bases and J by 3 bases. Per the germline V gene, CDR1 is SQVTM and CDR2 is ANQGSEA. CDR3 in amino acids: CSVEEVRLTGHTGELFF. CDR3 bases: TGCAGCGTTGAAGAGGTCCGGTTGACAGGGCACACCGGGGAGCTGTTTTTT.

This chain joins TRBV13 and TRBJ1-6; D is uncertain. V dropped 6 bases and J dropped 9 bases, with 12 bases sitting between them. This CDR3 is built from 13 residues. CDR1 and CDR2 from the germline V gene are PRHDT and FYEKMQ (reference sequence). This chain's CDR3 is CASRGLLSSPLHF. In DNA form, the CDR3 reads TGTGCCAGCAGGGGTCTCCTCAGTTCACCCCTCCACTTT.

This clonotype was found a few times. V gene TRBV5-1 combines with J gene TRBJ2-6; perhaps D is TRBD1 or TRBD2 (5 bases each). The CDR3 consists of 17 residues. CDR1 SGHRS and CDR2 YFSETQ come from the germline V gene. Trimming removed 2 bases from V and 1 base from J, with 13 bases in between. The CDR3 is CASSFGAVLSGANVLTF. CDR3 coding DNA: TGCGCCAGCAGCTTCGGGGCGGTCCTTTCTGGGGCCAACGTCCTGACTTTC.

CDR3 sequence (DNA): TGTGCCAGCAGGGAAACCTTAGGACTAGCGGGACAAGGGTCCCCCTATGAGCAGTTCTTC. It specifies CASRETLGLAGQGSPYEQFF. The chain has TRBV2 and TRBJ2-1, with 12 bases lining up with TRBD2. V lost 6 bases to trimming and J lost 8 bases; unmatched junction nucleotides: 23. Germline V gives CDR1 SNHLY, CDR2 FYNNEI. The length of the CDR3 is 20 residues.

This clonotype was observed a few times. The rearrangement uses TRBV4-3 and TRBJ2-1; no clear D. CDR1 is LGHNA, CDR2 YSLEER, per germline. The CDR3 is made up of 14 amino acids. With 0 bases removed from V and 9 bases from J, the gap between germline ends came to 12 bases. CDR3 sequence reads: CASSQEPPAGEQFF. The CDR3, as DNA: TGCGCCAGCAGCCAAGAACCACCGGCCGGTGAGCAGTTCTTC.

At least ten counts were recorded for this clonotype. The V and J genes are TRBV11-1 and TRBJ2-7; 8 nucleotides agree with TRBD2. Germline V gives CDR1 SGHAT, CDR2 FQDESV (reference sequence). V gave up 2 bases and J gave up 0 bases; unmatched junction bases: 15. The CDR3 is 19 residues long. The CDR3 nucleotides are TGTGCCAGCAGCTTATTCGTTCGACTTGCGGGAGGTATCTCCTACGAGCAGTACTTC. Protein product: CASSLFVRLAGGISYEQYF.

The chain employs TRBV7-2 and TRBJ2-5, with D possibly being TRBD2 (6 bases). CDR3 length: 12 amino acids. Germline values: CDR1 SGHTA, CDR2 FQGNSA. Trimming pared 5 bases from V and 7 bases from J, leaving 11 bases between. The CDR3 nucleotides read TGTGCCAGCAGCCCCGGGGGAGGGACCCAGTACTTC. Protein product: CASSPGGGTQYF.

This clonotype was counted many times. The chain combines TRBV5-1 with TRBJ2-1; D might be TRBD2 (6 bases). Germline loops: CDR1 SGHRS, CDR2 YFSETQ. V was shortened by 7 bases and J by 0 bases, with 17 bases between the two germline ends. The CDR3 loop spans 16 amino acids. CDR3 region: CASLRGLQSSYNEQFF. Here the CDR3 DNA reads TGCGCCAGCCTCCGGGGACTTCAGAGCTCCTACAATGAGCAGTTCTTC.

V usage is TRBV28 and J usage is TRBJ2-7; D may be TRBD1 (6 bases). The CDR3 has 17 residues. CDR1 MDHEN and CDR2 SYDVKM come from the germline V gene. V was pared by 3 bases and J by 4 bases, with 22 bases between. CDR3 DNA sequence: TGTGCCAGCAGTTTCTTCGGCAGGGGTCCTGTGGTGTACGAGCAGTACTTC. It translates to CASSFFGRGPVVYEQYF.

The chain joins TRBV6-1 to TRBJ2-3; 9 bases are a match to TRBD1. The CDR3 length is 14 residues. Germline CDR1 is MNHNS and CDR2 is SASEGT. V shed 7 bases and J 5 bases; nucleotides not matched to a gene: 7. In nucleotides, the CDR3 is TGTGCCAGCAAACCGGGACAGGGTCTAGATACGCAGTATTTT. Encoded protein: CASKPGQGLDTQYF.

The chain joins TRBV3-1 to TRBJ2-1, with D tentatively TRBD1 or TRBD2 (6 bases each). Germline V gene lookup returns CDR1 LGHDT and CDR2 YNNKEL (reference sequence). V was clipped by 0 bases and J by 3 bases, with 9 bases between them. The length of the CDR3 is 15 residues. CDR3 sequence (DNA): TGTGCCAGCAGCCAAGAAGGGGGGAGCTACAATGAGCAGTTCTTC. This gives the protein CASSQEGGSYNEQFF.

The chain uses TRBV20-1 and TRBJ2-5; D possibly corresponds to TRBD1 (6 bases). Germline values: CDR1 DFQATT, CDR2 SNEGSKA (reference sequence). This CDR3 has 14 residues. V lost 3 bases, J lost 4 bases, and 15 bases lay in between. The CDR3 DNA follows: TGCAGTGCTAGCCGACAGGCCCAGATAGAGACCCAGTACTTC. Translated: CSASRQAQIETQYF.